The source of this TCR beta chain is a study of blood T cell repertoires in COVID-19. On the study more broadly: Samples came from the United States, Italy and Spain, spanning acute and convalescent COVID-19. The analysed material was cDNA or gDNA that came from T cells, B-cell-depleted T cells, or PBMCs.

The length of the CDR3 is 14 residues. The V end lost 10 bases, the J end lost 1 base, and 14 bases lay between the germline ends. The germline V gene has CDR1 LNHDA and CDR2 SQIVND (reference sequence). As originally analysed: Estimated nucleated cell counts came from reference gene primer amplification. The table came from immunoSEQ multiplex PCR; TCRdb's copy has only in-frame clones and leaves some out. V, J and clone size were drawn from that table, and D and trimming were deduced from the DNA. The sample includes approximately 75,000 clones, 65% to 90% of them seen just once. The Seattle patients, enrolled during active infection, were followed longitudinally.

The rearrangement joins TRBV19 to TRBJ1-3; no reliable D call. The receptor's source is a man aged 25 to 40 with COVID-19, enrolled during active disease. Source material: peripheral blood. The CDR3, as DNA: TGTGCCACCGGCTTATCGGGATCTGGAAACACCATATATTTT. Translated, it gives CATGLSGSGNTIYF.